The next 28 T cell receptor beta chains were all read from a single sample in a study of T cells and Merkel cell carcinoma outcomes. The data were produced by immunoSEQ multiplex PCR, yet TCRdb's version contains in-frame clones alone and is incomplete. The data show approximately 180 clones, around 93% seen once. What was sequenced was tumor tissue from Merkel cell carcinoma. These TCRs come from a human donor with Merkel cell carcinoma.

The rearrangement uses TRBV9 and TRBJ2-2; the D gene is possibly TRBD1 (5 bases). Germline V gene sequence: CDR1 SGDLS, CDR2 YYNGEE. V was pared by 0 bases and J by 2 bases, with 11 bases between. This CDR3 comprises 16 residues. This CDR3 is CASSVGGRVNTGELFF. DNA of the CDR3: TGTGCCAGCAGCGTAGGAGGCAGGGTTAACACCGGGGAGCTGTTTTTT.

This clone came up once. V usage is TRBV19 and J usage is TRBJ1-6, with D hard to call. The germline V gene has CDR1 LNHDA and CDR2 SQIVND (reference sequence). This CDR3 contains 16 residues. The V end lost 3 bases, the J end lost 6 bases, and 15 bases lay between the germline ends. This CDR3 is CASSIAGTGGNSPLHF. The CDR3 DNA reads TGTGCCAGTAGTATTGCAGGTACGGGTGGTAATTCACCCCTCCACTTT.

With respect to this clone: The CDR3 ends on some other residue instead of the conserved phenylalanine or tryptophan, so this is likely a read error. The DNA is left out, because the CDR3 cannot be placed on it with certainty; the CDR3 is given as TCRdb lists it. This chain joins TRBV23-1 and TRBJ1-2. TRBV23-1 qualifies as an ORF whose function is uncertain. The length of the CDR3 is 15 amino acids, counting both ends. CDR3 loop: CASSDLWLRRKTYGY.

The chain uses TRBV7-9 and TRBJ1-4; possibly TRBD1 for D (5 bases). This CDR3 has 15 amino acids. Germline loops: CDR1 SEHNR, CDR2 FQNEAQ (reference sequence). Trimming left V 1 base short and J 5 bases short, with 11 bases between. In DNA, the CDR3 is TGTGCCAGCAGCTTAGGGACATTAATGAATGAAAAACTGTTTTTT. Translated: CASSLGTLMNEKLFF.

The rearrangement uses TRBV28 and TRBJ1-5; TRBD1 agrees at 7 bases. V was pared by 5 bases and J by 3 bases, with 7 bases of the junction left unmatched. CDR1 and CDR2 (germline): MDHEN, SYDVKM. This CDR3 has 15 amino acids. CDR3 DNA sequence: TGTGCCAGCAGTGGCGGACAGGAGAACAATCAGCCCCAGCATTTT. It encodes CASSGGQENNQPQHF. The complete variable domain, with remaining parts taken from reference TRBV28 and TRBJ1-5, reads DVKVTQSSRYLVKRTGEKVFLECVQDMDHENMFWYRQDPGLGLRLIYFSYDVKMKEKGDIPEGYSVSREKKERFSLILESASTNQTSMYLCASSGGQENNQPQHFGDGTRLSIL.

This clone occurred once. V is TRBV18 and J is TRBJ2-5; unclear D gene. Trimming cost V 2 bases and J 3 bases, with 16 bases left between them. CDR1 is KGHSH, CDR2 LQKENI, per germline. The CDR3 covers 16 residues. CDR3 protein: CASSPFTVQPEETQYF. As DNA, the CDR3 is TGTGCCAGCTCACCATTCACAGTCCAGCCCGAAGAGACCCAGTACTTC.

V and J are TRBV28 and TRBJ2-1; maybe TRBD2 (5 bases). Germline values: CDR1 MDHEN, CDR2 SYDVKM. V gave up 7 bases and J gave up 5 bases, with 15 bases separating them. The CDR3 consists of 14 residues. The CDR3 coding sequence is TGTGCCAGCACCCAGAGGGAATTCCACAATGAGCAGTTCTTC. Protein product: CASTQREFHNEQFF.

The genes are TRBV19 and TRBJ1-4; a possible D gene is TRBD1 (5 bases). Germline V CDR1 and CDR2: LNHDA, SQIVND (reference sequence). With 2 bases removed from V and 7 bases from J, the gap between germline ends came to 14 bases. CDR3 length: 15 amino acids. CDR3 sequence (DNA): TGTGCCAGTAGTATATCCTATAGGGGCGGTGAAAAACTGTTTTTT. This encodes CASSISYRGGEKLFF.

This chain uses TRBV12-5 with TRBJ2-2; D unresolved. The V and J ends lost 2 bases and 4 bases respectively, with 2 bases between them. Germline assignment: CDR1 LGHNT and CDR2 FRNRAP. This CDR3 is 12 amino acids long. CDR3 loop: CASGLSTGELFF. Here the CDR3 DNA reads TGTGCTAGTGGTTTGTCCACCGGGGAGCTGTTTTTT.

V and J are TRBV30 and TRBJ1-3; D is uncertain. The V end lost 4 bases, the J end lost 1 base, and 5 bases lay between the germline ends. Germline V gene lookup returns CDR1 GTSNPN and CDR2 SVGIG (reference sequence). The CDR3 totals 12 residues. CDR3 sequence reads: CAWTGSGNTIYF. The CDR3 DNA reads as TGTGCCTGGACAGGTTCTGGAAACACCATATATTTT.

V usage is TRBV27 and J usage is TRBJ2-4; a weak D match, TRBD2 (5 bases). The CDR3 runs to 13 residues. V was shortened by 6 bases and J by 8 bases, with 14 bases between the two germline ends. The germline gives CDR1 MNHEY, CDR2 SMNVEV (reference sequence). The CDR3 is CASRRAPGDIQYF. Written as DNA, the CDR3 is TGTGCCAGCAGACGGGCCCCCGGGGACATTCAGTACTTC.

This CDR3 reads CSRQKGDGYTF. The CDR3 bases are TGCAGTAGGCAAAAGGGCGATGGCTACACCTTC. The J gene is TRBJ1-2, the V gene TRBV20-1; D gene ambiguous. The germline V gene has CDR1 DFQATT and CDR2 SNEGSKA (reference sequence). The length of the CDR3 is 11 residues. The V gene lost 8 bases and the J gene lost 6 bases, with 13 bases spanning the gap.

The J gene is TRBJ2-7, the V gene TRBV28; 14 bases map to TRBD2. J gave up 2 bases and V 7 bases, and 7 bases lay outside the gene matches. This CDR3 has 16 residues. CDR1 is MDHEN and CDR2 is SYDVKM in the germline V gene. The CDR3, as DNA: TGTGCCAGCATCCCTAAGGGACTAGCGGGAGCCTACGAGCAGTACTTC. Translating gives CASIPKGLAGAYEQYF. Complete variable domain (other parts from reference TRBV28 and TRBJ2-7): DVKVTQSSRYLVKRTGEKVFLECVQDMDHENMFWYRQDPGLGLRLIYFSYDVKMKEKGDIPEGYSVSREKKERFSLILESASTNQTSMYLCASIPKGLAGAYEQYFGPGTRLTVT.

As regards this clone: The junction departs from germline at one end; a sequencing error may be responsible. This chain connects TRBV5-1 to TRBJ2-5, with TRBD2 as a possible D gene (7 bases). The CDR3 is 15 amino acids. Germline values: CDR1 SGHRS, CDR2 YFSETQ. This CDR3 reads CANSLLWGGGETQYF. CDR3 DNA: TGCGCCAACAGCTTGCTTTGGGGGGGCGGAGAGACCCAGTACTTC.

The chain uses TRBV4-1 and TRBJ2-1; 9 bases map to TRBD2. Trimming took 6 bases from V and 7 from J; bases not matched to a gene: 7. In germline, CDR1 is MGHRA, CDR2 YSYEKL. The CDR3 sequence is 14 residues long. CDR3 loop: CASRFGGGDNEQFF. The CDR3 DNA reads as TGCGCCAGCAGATTTGGCGGGGGGGATAATGAGCAGTTCTTC.

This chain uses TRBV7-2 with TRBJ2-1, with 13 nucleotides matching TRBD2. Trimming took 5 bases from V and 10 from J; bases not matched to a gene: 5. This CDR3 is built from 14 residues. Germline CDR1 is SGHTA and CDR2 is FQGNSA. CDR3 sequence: CASSTTGLAGEQFF. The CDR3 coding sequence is TGTGCCAGCAGCACCACGGGACTAGCGGGAGAGCAGTTCTTC.

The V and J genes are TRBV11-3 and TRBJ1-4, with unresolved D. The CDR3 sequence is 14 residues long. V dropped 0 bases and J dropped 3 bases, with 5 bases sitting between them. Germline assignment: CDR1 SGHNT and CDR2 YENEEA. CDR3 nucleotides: TGTGCCAGCAGCTTAGATCGGTCTAATGAAAAACTGTTTTTT. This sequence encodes CASSLDRSNEKLFF.

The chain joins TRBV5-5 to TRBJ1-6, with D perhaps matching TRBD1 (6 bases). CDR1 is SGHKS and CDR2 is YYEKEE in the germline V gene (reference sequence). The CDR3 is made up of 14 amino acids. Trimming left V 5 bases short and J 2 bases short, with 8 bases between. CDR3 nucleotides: TGTGCCAGCAGGACAGGTCCCTATAATTCACCCCTCCACTTT. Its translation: CASRTGPYNSPLHF.

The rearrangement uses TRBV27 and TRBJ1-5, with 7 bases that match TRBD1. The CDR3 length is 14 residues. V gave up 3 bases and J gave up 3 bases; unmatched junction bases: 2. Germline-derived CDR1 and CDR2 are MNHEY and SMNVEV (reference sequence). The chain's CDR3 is CASSFTGDNQPQHF. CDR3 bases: TGTGCCAGCAGTTTCACAGGGGACAATCAGCCCCAGCATTTT.

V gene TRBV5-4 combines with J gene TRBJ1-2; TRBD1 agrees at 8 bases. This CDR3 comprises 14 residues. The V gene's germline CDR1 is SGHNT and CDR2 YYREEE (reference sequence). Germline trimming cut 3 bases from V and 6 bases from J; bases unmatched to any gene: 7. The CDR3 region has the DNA TGTGCCAGCAGCTCTCAGGGGGCCTCTAATGGCTACACCTTC. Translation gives CASSSQGASNGYTF. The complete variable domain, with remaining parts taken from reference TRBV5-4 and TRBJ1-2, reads ETGVTQSPTHLIKTRGQQVTLRCSSQSGHNTVSWYQQALGQGPQFIFQYYREEENGRGNFPPRFSGLQFPNYSSELNVNALELDDSALYLCASSSQGASNGYTFGSGTRLTVV.

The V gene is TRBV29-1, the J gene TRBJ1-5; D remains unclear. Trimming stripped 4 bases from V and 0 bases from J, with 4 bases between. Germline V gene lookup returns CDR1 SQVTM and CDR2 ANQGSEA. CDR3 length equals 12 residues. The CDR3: CSVGFSNQPQHF. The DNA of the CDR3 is TGCAGCGTTGGATTTAGCAATCAGCCCCAGCATTTT.

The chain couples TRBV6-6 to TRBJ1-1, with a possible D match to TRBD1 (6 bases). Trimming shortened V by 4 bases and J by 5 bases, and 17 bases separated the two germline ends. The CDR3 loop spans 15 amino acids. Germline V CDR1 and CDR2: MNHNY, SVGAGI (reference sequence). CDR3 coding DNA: TGTGCCAGCAGTTCCCCATTTGGGGGCGCAACTGAAGCTTTCTTT. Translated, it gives CASSSPFGGATEAFF.

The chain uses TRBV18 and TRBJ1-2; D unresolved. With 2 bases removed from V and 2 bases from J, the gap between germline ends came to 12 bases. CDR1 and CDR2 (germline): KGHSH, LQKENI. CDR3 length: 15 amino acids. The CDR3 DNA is TGTGCCAGCTCACCAGATTTCGTTGAGAACTATGGCTACACCTTC. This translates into CASSPDFVENYGYTF. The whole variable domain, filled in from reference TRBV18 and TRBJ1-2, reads NAGVMQNPRHLVRRRGQEARLRCSPMKGHSHVYWYRQLPEEGLKFMVYLQKENIIDESGMPKERFSAEFPKEGPSILRIQQVVRGDSAAYFCASSPDFVENYGYTFGSGTRLTVV.

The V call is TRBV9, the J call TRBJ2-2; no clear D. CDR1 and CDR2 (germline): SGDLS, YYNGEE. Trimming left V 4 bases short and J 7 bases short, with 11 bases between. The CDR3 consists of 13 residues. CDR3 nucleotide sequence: TGTGCCAGCAGCATTAGTCTTTACGGGGAGCTGTTTTTT. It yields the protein CASSISLYGELFF.

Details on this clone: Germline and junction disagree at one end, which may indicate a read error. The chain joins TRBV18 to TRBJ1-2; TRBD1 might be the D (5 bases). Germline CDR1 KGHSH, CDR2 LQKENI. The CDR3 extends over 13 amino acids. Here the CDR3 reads CASLPEGSYGYTF. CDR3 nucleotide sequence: TGTGCCAGCTTACCAGAGGGGTCCTATGGCTACACCTTC. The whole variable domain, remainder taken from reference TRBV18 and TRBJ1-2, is NAGVMQNPRHLVRRRGQEARLRCSPMKGHSHVYWYRQLPEEGLKFMVYLQKENIIDESGMPKERFSAEFPKEGPSILRIQQVVRGDSAAYFCASLPEGSYGYTFGSGTRLTVV.

CDR3 in amino acids: CASSVEAGPSYEQYF. For the CDR3, the DNA is TGTGCCAGCAGCGTAGAAGCAGGACCATCCTACGAGCAGTACTTC. The chain carries TRBV9 and TRBJ2-7; D gene unclear. The CDR3 runs to 15 residues. With 0 bases removed from V and 1 base from J, the gap between germline ends came to 11 bases. The germline V gene encodes CDR1 SGDLS and CDR2 YYNGEE. Complete variable domain (other parts from reference TRBV9 and TRBJ2-7): DSGVTQTPKHLITATGQRVTLRCSPRSGDLSVYWYQQSLDQGLQFLIQYYNGEERAKGNILERFSAQQFPDLHSELNLSSLELGDSALYFCASSVEAGPSYEQYFGPGTRLTVT.

Here the CDR3 reads CASSLQGAATNEKLFF. DNA for the CDR3: TGTGCCAGCAGCTTGCAGGGGGCAGCAACTAATGAAAAACTGTTTTTT. The genes are TRBV5-6 and TRBJ1-4; 8 positions agree with TRBD1. This CDR3 contains 16 residues. The germline CDR1 and CDR2 sequences are SGHDT and YYEEEE. After removal of 1 base from V and 0 bases from J, the junction contained 2 bases not matched to a gene.

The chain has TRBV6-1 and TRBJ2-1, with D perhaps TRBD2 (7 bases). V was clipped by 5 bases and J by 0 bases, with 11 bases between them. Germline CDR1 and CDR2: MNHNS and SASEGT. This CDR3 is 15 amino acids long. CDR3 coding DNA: TGTGCCAGCAGTCCACGGGGGGCCTCCTACAATGAGCAGTTCTTC. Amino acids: CASSPRGASYNEQFF.